The 16 T cell receptor beta chains given below trace back to one sample, sequenced in a study of cytomegalovirus exposure and HLA in healthy donors. The PCR had 60 Vbeta and 13 Jbeta primers. Here immunoSEQ multiplex PCR was the method, and the copy in TCRdb shows in-frame clones only, minus some. This sample yields around 150,000 clones, of which around 76% are seen a single time; roughly 0.99% belongs to the top ten. The sample was PBMCs. These receptors originate from a woman between 40 and 50 years old in good health and CMV-seronegative.

This chain joins TRBV7-9 and TRBJ2-7; the match to TRBD1 covers 8 bases. The V and J ends lost 0 bases and 0 bases, in that order; junction bases with no gene match: 4. CDR1 is SEHNR and CDR2 is FQNEAQ in the germline V gene (reference sequence). This CDR3 is built from 16 residues. The CDR3 sequence: CASSLARTGSSYEQYF. CDR3 coding DNA: TGTGCCAGCAGCTTAGCCCGGACAGGGAGCTCCTACGAGCAGTACTTC.

The chain combines TRBV15 with TRBJ2-1; TRBD2 agrees at 13 bases. CDR3 length: 15 residues. Unmatched junction bases numbered 5, after V lost 3 bases and J lost 9 bases. Germline loops: CDR1 LNHNV, CDR2 YYDKDF (reference sequence). The CDR3 DNA reads as TGTGCCACCAGCAGCCGGACTAGCGGGAGCCCTGAGCAGTTCTTC. This codes for CATSSRTSGSPEQFF.

This clone was recorded once. Additional DNA sequences in this sample encode the identical CDR3. V and J are TRBV11-3 and TRBJ2-3, with D possibly TRBD2 on 5 matching bases. V lost 3 bases, J lost 0 bases, and 10 bases lay in between. Germline CDR1 reads SGHNT; CDR2 reads YENEEA. The CDR3 spans 15 residues. Written as DNA, the CDR3 is TGTGCCAGCAGCTTGGGAGAAAGAAGCACAGATACGCAGTATTTT. It specifies CASSLGERSTDTQYF. The entire variable domain, with the rest obtained from reference TRBV11-3 and TRBJ2-3, is as follows: EAGVVQSPRYKIIEKKQPVAFWCNPISGHNTLYWYLQNLGQGPELLIRYENEEAVDDSQLPKDRFSAERLKGVDSTLKIQPAELGDSAVYLCASSLGERSTDTQYFGPGTRLTVL.

The V gene is TRBV29-1, the J gene TRBJ1-2; TRBD1 matches at 9 bases. Trimming took 7 bases from V and 4 from J; bases not matched to a gene: 7. Looked up from germline, CDR1 is SQVTM and CDR2 is ANQGSEA. The CDR3 sequence is 13 residues long. The CDR3 sequence is CSGTGTGPYGYTF. In DNA form, the CDR3 reads TGCAGCGGGACCGGGACAGGGCCCTATGGCTACACCTTC.

J is TRBJ2-5 and V is TRBV27, with D possibly matching TRBD1 (6 bases). Germline V gene data show CDR1 as MNHEY and CDR2 as SMNVEV (reference sequence). V lost 0 bases, J lost 0 bases, and 8 bases lay in between. This CDR3 is built from 15 residues. This CDR3 reads CASSLSRQDQETQYF. The CDR3 nucleotides read TGTGCCAGCAGTTTATCCCGACAGGACCAAGAGACCCAGTACTTC.

The chain links TRBV20-1 to TRBJ2-1, with 8 nucleotides matching TRBD2. Germline CDR1 and CDR2: DFQATT and SNEGSKA (reference sequence). The CDR3 loop spans 11 amino acids. In DNA form, the CDR3 reads TGCAGCGGGACTAGACACAATGAGCAGTTCTTC. This translates into CSGTRHNEQFF.

This clone came up a few times. V is TRBV5-1 and J is TRBJ2-3; D is perhaps TRBD2 (6 bases). This CDR3 comprises 14 residues. The V and J ends lost 0 bases and 8 bases respectively, with 13 bases between them. From germline, CDR1 is SGHRS and CDR2 YFSETQ. CDR3 protein: CASSLGTGDLTQYF. The CDR3 DNA follows: TGCGCCAGCAGCTTGGGTACGGGAGACCTTACGCAGTATTTT.

V and J are TRBV7-9 and TRBJ2-7; tentatively, D is TRBD2 (5 bases). This CDR3 has 13 amino acids. CDR1 and CDR2 (germline): SEHNR, FQNEAQ (reference sequence). The V gene lost 5 bases and the J gene lost 2 bases, with 10 bases spanning the gap. CDR3: CASSRGPPYEQYF. CDR3 nucleotides: TGTGCCAGCAGCCGGGGTCCTCCCTACGAGCAGTACTTC.

The chain recombines TRBV28 with TRBJ2-1, with D hard to call. Trimming pared 4 bases from V and 0 bases from J, leaving 7 bases between. Per the germline V gene, CDR1 is MDHEN and CDR2 is SYDVKM. The CDR3 is 14 amino acids. Here the CDR3 reads CASSSAGSYNEQFF. The CDR3 nucleotides read TGTGCCAGCAGTTCGGCAGGCTCCTACAATGAGCAGTTCTTC.

The chain carries TRBV29-1 and TRBJ2-5; D is possibly TRBD2 (5 bases). Germline-derived CDR1 and CDR2 are SQVTM and ANQGSEA. Trimming cost V 0 bases and J 7 bases, with 15 bases left between them. The CDR3 length is 14 residues. The CDR3 reads CSVEESSAVGTQYF. The CDR3 DNA reads TGCAGCGTTGAAGAATCTTCAGCGGTGGGGACCCAGTACTTC.

The J gene is TRBJ2-7, the V gene TRBV6-5; possible D gene TRBD1, 5 bases. There are 14 residues in the CDR3. Trimming removed 0 bases from V and 1 base from J, with 7 bases in between. Per the germline V gene, CDR1 is MNHEY and CDR2 is SVGAGI. DNA of the CDR3: TGTGCCAGCAGTTACTCTCCAGGGTCCTACGAGCAGTACTTC. This encodes CASSYSPGSYEQYF.

This chain uses TRBV18 with TRBJ2-1; D gene unclear. The CDR3 sequence is 12 residues long. Trimming shortened V by 3 bases and J by 9 bases, and 9 bases separated the two germline ends. CDR1 and CDR2 (germline): KGHSH, LQKENI. The CDR3 DNA follows: TGTGCCAGCTCACCTGTAGTTGGTGAGCAGTTCTTC. It is translated as CASSPVVGEQFF.

Here the CDR3 reads CAWGQLANYGYTF. CDR3 DNA: TGTGCCTGGGGACAGCTAGCTAACTATGGCTACACCTTC. The rearrangement joins TRBV30 to TRBJ1-2; possible D gene TRBD1, 6 bases. The CDR3 length is 13 residues. With 5 bases removed from V and 0 bases from J, the gap between germline ends came to 10 bases. The germline V gene encodes CDR1 GTSNPN and CDR2 SVGIG (reference sequence).

J is TRBJ1-2 and V is TRBV18, with D perhaps TRBD1 (5 bases). The ends were cut back, 5 bases at V and 6 bases at J, with 19 bases in the middle. Germline CDR1 KGHSH, CDR2 LQKENI. The CDR3 contains 15 residues. The CDR3 sequence is CASSVLRGRPDGYTF. Here the CDR3 DNA reads TGTGCCAGCTCAGTCCTAAGGGGAAGACCGGATGGCTACACCTTC.

V gene TRBV5-1 combines with J gene TRBJ2-3; D is possibly TRBD2 (6 bases). This CDR3 is built from 15 residues. Trimming cost V 3 bases and J 0 bases, with 11 bases left between them. The germline gives CDR1 SGHRS, CDR2 YFSETQ. In nucleotides, the CDR3 is TGCGCCAGCAGCTCCCAGCGGGTTAGCACAGATACGCAGTATTTT. It encodes CASSSQRVSTDTQYF.

The chain links TRBV2 to TRBJ2-2; no firm D call. The CDR3 runs 12 residues. Trimming shortened V by 6 bases and J by 4 bases, and 6 bases separated the two germline ends. In germline, CDR1 is SNHLY, CDR2 FYNNEI. CDR3 sequence (DNA): TGTGCCAGCAGCGGTAGCACCGGGGAGCTGTTTTTT. Amino acids: CASSGSTGELFF.